This T cell receptor (beta chain) emerged from a study of cytomegalovirus exposure and HLA in healthy donors. Study-wide results and limits: Later on, a genetic analysis was performed. It linked a missense variant in DCLRE1C with V- and J-gene trimming of TCR beta.

Germline CDR1 and CDR2: SGHRS and YFSETQ. V shed 1 base, J shed 6 bases, and the junction held 12 bases outside the gene matches. CDR3 length: 17 residues. Both 60 Vbeta primers and 13 Jbeta primers went into the PCR. The data were produced by immunoSEQ multiplex PCR, yet TCRdb's version contains in-frame clones alone and is incomplete. In the table there are under 100,000 clones, more than 65% of which are singletons. A word on this clone: Its antigen remains unknown.

The rearrangement links TRBV5-1 to TRBJ1-4, with 7 bases that match TRBD1. Sequenced sample: PBMCs. The receptor was derived from a human donor in good health. The CDR3 nucleotides are TGCGCCAGCAGCTTGAAGTCAAGGGGACAGATTGATGAAAAACTGTTTTTT. Translation gives CASSLKSRGQIDEKLFF.